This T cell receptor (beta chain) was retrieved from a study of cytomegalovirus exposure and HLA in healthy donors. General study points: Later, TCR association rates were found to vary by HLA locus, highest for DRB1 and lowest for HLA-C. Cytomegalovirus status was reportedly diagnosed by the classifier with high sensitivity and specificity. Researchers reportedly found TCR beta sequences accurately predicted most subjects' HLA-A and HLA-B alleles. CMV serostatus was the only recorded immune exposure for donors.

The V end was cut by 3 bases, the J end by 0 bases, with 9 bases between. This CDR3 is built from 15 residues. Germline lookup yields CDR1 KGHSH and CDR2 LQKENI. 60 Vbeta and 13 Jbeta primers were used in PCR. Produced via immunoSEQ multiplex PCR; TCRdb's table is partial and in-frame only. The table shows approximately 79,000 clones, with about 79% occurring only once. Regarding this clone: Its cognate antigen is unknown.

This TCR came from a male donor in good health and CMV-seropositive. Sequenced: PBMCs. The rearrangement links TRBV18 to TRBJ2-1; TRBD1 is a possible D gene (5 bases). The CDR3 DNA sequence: TGTGCCAGCTCACCTATGGGGCTCTCCTACAATGAGCAGTTCTTC. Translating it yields CASSPMGLSYNEQFF.